Given below is one TCR beta chain in context. The sample originates from a study of blood T cell repertoires in COVID-19. The V gene end was trimmed by 5 bases and the J gene end by 6 bases; junction bases not matched to a gene: 6. Germline CDR1 SGHTA, CDR2 FQGTGA. The CDR3 is 15 residues long. Under the authors' procedure: Scientists estimated how many nucleated cells there were by amplifying reference gene primers. Measured with immunoSEQ multiplex PCR; TCRdb has only the in-frame clones, and not every one. From that table come the V and J calls and clone size; the DNA was used to work out D and trimming. Of approximately 99,000 clones listed, roughly 88% are singletons.

Material: peripheral blood. J is TRBJ2-3 and V is TRBV7-3, with 12 bases aligning to TRBD2. This sequence originates from a human donor in a cohort sampled during active COVID-19. The CDR3 region has the DNA TGTGCCAGCAGCACCTCTAGCGGGGGGGCGGATACGCAGTATTTT. Translation: CASSTSSGGADTQYF. Full variable domain (outside the CDR3, taken from reference TRBV7-3 and TRBJ2-3): GAGVSQTPSNKVTEKGKYVELRCDPISGHTALYWYRQSLGQGPEFLIYFQGTGAADDSGLPNDRFFAVRPEGSVSTLKIQRTERGDSAVYLCASSTSSGGADTQYFGPGTRLTVL.